This section outlines one T cell receptor beta chain sequence together with its context. Antigen unknown. V lost 3 bases to trimming and J lost 0 bases; unmatched junction nucleotides: 4. There are 16 residues in the CDR3. Germline lookup yields CDR1 SGHRS and CDR2 YFSETQ. Study-wide results and limits: The TCR gene usage of tumor memory CD4+ T cells clustered together with blood and lymph node memory CD4+ cells and with lymph node naive CD4+ cells.

Memory CD4+ cells were defined as CD4+CD45RO+CD25-. After constant-region reverse-primer amplification, full-length variable regions underwent semi-nested PCR with Nested Universal Primer A. MiXCR, run by TCRdb on the 5' RACE reads, gives a single entry per CDR3 protein. The sample records 45,000 to 70,000 distinct CDR3 sequences, roughly 30% being singletons. Input material: tumor-infiltrating memory CD4+ T cells sorted from the breast tumor. Subset denoted: memory CD4+ T cells, CD4+CD45RO+CD25-. The sequence derives from a female donor with breast cancer. V usage is TRBV5-1 and J usage is TRBJ2-4; 9 bases match TRBD1. CDR3: CASSWTGDLAKNIQYF. For the CDR3, the DNA is TGCGCCAGCAGCTGGACAGGGGACCTAGCCAAAAACATTCAGTACTTC.